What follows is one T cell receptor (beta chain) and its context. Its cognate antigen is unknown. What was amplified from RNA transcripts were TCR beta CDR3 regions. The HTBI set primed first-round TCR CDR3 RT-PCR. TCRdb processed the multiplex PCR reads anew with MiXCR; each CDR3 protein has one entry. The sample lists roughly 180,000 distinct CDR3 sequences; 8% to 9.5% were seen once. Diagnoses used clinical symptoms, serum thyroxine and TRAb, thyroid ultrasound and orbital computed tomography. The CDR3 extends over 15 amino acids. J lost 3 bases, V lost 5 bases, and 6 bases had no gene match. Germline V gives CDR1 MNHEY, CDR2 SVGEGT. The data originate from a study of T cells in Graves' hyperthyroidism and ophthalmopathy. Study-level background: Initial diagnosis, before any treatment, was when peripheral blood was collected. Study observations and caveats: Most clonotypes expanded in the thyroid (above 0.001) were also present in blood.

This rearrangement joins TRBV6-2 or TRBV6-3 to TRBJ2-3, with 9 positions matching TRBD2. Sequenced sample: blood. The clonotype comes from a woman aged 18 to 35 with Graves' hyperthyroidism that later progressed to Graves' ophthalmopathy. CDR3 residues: CASSRGGGGTDTQYF. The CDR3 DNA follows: TGTGCCAGCAGTCGCGGCGGGGGGGGGACAGATACGCAGTATTTT.